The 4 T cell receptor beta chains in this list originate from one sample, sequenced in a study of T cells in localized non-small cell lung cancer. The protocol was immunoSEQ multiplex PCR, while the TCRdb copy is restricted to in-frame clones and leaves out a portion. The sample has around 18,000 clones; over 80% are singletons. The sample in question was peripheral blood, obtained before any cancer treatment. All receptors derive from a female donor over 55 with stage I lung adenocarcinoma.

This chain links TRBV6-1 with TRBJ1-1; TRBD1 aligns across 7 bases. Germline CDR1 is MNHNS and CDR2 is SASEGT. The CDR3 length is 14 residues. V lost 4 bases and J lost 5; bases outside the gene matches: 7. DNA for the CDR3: TGTGCCAGCAGTGGGGAAGGGGGCGGAACTGAAGCTTTCTTT. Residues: CASSGEGGGTEAFF.

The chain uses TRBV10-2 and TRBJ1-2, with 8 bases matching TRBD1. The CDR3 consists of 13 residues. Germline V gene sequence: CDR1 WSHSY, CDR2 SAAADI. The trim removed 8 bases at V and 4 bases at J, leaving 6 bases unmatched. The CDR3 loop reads CASRAGTGYGYTF. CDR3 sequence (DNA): TGCGCCAGCCGGGCGGGGACAGGCTATGGCTACACCTTC.

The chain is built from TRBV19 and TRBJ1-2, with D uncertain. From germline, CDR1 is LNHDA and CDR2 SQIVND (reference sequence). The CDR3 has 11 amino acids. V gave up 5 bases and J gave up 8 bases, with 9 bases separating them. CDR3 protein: CASSPSRGYTF. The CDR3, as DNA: TGTGCCAGTAGTCCCTCTAGAGGCTACACCTTC.

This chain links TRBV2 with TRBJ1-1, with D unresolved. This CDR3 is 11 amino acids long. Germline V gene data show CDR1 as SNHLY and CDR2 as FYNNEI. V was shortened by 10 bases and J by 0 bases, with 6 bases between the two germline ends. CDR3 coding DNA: TGTGCCACTTCGATGAACACTGAAGCTTTCTTT. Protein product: CATSMNTEAFF.